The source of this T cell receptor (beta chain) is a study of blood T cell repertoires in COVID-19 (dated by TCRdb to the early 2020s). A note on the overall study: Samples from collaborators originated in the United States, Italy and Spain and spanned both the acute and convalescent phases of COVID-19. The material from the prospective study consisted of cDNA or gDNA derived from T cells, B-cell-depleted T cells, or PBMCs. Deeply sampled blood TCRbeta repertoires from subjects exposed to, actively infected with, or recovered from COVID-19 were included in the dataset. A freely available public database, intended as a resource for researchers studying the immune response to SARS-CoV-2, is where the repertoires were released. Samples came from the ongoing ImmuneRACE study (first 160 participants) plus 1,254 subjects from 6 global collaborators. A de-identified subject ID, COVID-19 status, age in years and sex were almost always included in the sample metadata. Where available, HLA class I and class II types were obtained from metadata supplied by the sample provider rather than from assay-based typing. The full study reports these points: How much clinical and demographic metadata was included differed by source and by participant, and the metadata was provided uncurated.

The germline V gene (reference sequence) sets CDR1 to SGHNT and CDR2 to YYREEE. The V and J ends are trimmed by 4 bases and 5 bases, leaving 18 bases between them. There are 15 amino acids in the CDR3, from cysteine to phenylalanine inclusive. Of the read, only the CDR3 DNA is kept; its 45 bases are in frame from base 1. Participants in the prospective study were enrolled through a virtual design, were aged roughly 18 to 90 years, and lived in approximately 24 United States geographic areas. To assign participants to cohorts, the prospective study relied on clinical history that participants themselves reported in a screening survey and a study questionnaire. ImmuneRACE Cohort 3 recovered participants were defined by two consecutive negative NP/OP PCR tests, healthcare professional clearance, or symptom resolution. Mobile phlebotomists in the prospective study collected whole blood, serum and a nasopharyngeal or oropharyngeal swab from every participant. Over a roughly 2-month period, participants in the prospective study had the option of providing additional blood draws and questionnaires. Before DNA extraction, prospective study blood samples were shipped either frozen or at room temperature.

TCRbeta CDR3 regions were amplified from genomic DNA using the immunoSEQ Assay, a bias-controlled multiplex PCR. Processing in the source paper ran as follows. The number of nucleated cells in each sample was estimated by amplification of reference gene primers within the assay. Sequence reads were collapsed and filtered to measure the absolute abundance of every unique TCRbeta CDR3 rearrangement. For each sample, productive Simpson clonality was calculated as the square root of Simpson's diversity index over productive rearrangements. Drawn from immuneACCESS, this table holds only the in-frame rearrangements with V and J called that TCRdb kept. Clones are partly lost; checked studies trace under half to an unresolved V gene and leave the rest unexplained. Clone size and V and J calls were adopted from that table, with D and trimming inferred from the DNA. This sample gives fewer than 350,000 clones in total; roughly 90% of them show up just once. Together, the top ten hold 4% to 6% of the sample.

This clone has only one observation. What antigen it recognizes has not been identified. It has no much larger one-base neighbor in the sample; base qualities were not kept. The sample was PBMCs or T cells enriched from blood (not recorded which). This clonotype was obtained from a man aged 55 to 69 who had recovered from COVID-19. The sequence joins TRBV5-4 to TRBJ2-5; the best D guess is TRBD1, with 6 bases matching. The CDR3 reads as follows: CASSPAAPGAETQYF. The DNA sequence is TGTGCCAGCAGCCCGGCGGCCCCAGGGGCGGAGACCCAGTACTTC.